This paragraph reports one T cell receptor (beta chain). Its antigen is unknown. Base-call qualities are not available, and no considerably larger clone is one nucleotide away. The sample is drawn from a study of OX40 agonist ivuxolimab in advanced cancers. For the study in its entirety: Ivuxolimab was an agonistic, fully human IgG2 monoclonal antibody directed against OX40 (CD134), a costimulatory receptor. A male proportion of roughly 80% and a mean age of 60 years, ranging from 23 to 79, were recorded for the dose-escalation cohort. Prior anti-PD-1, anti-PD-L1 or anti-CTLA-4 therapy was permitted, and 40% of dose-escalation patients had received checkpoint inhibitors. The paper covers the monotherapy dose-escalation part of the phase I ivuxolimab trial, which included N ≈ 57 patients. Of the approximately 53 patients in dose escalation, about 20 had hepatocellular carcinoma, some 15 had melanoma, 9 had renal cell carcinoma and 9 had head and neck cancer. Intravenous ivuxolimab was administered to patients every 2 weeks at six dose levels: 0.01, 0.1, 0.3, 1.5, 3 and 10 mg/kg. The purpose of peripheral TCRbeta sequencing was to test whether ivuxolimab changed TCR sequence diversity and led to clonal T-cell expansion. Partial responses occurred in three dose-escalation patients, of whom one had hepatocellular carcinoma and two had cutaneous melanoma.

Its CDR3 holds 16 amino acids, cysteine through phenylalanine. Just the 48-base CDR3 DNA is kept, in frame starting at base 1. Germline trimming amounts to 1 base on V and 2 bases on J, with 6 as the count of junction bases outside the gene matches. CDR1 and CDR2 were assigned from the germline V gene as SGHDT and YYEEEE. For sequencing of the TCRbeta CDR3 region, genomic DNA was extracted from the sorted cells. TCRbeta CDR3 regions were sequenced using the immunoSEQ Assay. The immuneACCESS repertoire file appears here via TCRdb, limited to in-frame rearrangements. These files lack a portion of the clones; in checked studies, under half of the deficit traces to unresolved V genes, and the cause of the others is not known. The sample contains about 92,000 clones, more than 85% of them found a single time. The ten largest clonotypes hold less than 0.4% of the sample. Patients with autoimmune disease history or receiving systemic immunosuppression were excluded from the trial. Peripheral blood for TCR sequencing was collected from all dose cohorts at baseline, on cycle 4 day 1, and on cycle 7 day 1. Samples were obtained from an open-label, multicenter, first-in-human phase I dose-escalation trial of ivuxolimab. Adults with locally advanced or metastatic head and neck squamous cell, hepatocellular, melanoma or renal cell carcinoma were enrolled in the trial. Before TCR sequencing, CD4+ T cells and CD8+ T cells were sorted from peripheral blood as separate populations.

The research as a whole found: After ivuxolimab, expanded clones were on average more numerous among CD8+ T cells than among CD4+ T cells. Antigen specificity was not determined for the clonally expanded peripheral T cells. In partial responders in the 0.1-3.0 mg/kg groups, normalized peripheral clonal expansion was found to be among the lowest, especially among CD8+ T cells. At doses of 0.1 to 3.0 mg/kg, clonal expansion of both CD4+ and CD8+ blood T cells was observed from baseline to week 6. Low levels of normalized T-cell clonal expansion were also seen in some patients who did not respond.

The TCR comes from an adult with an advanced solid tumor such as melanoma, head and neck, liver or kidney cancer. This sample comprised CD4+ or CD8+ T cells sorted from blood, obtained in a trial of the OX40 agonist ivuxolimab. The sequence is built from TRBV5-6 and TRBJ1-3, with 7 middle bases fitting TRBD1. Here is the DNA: TGTGCCAGCAGCTTGTTTCAGGGGGTCGCTGGAAACACCATATATTTT. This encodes CASSLFQGVAGNTIYF.